This TCR beta chain was documented in a study of shared clonotypes between healthy human individuals (dated by TCRdb to between 2020 and 2021). At the level of the whole study: A couple of women and a few men aged 18 to 49 years were included in the cohort. Leukapheresis yielded between about 0.94 and 9 billion PBMCs per donor. To increase sequencing depth and limit assay-specific biases, different laboratories used diverse techniques to prepare libraries and sequence TCR repertoires. For each donor, three plates each were used for CD4 naive and CD4 memory, two plates were used for CD8 naive, and one plate was used for CD8 memory. Blood TCR repertoires of about five healthy adults were deeply sequenced to estimate repertoire size and the extent of clonotype sharing between individuals.

What the work shows at the level of the full study, not this receptor alone: Even with the large sequencing depth, rarefaction of the sorted-subset datasets indicated that sequencing was incomplete. Based on pairwise subsampling, the degree of clonotype sharing among donors was expected to be affected by sequencing depth. Roughly 5% of naive CD4, 3.5% of naive CD8, about 2.4% of memory CD4, and 0.4% of memory CD8 clonotypes were shared across several donors. Naive subsets generally had larger estimated clonotype richness than memory subsets. Sampling was restricted to blood, and TCR repertoires in tissue are likely to differ from TCR repertoires in blood. Compared with non-shared clonotypes, clonotypes shared by all four sorted-subset donors had higher generation probabilities. The genetic and exposure-history diversity represented was limited by the small number of donors.

CD8 naive samples were CD45RO-negative cells positively selected for CCR7, giving a CD45RA+CCR7+ population that excluded TemRA cells. Donors were healthy HIV-negative adults with no recently reported acute infections or vaccinations. Only Caucasian adults living in Nashville, Tennessee, USA were represented among the donors. Blood was collected by leukapheresis, and PBMCs were isolated by Ficoll-Histopaque density gradient centrifugation and then cryopreserved in liquid nitrogen vapor phase. Purity and quantity of every magnetically sorted T cell population were checked by analytical flow cytometry. Each sorted fraction had its genomic DNA isolated and then quantified by UV absorbance on a Nanodrop 2000c. Per the germline V gene, SQVTM is the CDR1 and ANQGSEA is the CDR2. The germline V end is reduced by 2 bases and the J end by 8 bases; junction bases left unmatched: 9. The CDR3 goes from the cysteine to the phenylalanine over 15 residues. The read is trimmed to its CDR3 DNA, 45 bases read in frame from base 1.

About this clone itself: Its antigen is still unknown. No clone much larger than this one lies a single base away; base qualities are absent.

Using the deep immunoSEQ assay, multiplex PCR amplified TCR CDR3 regions from genomic DNA. Extracted genomic DNA from each cell subset was distributed evenly across all wells of several immunoSEQ 96-well plates, and each plate was treated as a replicate. Each replicate PCR for sorted subsets received 150 to 250 ng genomic DNA, equal to about 30,000 T cell genomes. Purified libraries were measured with a Qubit 3.0 fluorometer, size-checked on a Bioanalyzer 2100, and measured again with the KAPA Library Quantification kit. Every immunoSEQ 96-well plate was sequenced on a dedicated single-read 150-cycle Illumina NextSeq 550 flow cell. Per the authors' processing: Because only junctional sequences without quality scores were contained in the immunoSEQ output, filtering matching that applied to full-length reads could not be performed. Sequences were annotated with PyIR, a Python wrapper for IgBLAST v1.9, and V/J genes and CDR3 were assigned using IMGT germline references. Reads with weak V/J assignments (E-value above 1e-6), missing CDR3, stop codons, out-of-frame junctions, or ambiguous translated residues were removed. V3J clonotypes were defined by identical inferred V gene, J gene, and CDR3 amino acid sequence. The percentage overlap between two repertoires was calculated by dividing the number of shared unique clonotypes by the size of the smaller repertoire. Richness of each repertoire was evaluated using RTK rarefaction, the Chao1 estimator, and Recon v2.1 estimates of unobserved clonotypes. Generation probabilities were computed with OLGA for all TCRbeta clonotypes obtained by the gDNA method from a few donors. The source is immuneACCESS, and TCRdb retained only in-frame sequences with V and J called. Part of the clones is not carried over; for the studies checked, unresolved V genes explain less than half of this, and the remainder is unexplained. Clonal size and the V and J genes are those of that table, whereas D and trimming came from the DNA. The sample table shows about 800,000 clones, and 90% to 98% are seen once. The top ten clones comprise over 0.2% of the sample.

The sequenced sample consisted of naive CD8+ T cells sorted from blood. In the paper's terms, the cell subset or site label means: CD45RA+CCR7+. The receptor's source is a man aged 30 to 39 in good health. The rearrangement joined TRBV29-1 to TRBJ2-1; 10 nucleotides in the junction match TRBD1. Here the CDR3 is given as CSVEPGTGEWHEQFF. At the DNA level, the sequence is TGCAGCGTTGAACCTGGGACAGGGGAATGGCATGAGCAGTTCTTC.